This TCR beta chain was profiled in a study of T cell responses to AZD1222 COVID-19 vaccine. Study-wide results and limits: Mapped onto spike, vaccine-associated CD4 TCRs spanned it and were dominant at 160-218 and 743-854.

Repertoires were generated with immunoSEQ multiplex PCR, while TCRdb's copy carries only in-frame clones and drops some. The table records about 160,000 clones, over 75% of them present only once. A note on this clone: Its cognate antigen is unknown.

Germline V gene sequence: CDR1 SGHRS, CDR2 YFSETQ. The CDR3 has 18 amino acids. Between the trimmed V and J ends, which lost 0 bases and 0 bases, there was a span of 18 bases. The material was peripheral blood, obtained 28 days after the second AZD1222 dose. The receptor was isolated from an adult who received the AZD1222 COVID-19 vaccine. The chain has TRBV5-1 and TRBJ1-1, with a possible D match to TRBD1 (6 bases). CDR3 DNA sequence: TGCGCCAGCAGCTTGGATAGGGGGGCAACCACATTGAACACTGAAGCTTTCTTT. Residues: CASSLDRGATTLNTEAFF.